The rows below give T cell receptor beta chains drawn from one sample of a study of cytomegalovirus exposure and HLA in healthy donors. The protocol was immunoSEQ multiplex PCR, while the TCRdb copy is restricted to in-frame clones and leaves out a portion. The profile shows roughly 150,000 clones, roughly 84% of them singletons. Sequenced sample: PBMCs. The receptors come from a man aged 30 to 45 in good health and CMV-seropositive. CDR3s include the opening cysteine and the closing phenylalanine or tryptophan. The D gene is left open where the match is weak. Not all rows give a size; the values are once, few, many and, for expanded clones, a class.

>13|TRBJ2-5|TRBV19|.|.
TGTGCCAGTAGTATAGATCGGTCGGAGACCCAGTACTTC
CASSIDRSETQYF
>14|TRBJ1-4|TRBV28|.|.
TGTGCCAGCACTCAGCAGGGATCGGGCGAAAAACTGTTTTTT
CASTQQGSGEKLFF
>11|TRBJ1-3|TRBV6-6|.|.
TGTGCCAGCAGTTACGATAGCACCATATATTTT
CASSYDSTIYF
>15|TRBJ1-6|TRBV18|.|TRBD1
TGTGCCAGCTCACCAACGACAGGGGATAATTCACCCCTCCACTTT
CASSPTTGDNSPLHF
>15|TRBJ2-1|TRBV9|once|.
TGTGCCAGCAGCGTAGCGGCGGGACTTACGTATGAGCAGTTCTTC
CASSVAAGLTYEQFF
>16|TRBJ1-5|TRBV2|.|.
TGTGCCAGCAGTGAATTTGACACTCATAGCAATCAGCCCCAGCATTTT
CASSEFDTHSNQPQHF
>14|TRBJ2-2|TRBV4-3|.|.
TGCGCCAGCAGCCAAGGGCCAAACACCGGGGAGCTGTTTTTT
CASSQGPNTGELFF
>13|TRBJ1-1|TRBV4-3|once|.
TGCGCCAGCAGCCAATCCAGGGGTGGTACAGCTTTCTTT
CASSQSRGGTAFF
>15|TRBJ1-6|TRBV30|.|TRBD1
TGTGCCTGGAGTCAGGGGGCTTTAGGCAATTCACCCCTCCACTTT
CAWSQGALGNSPLHF
>12|TRBJ2-7|TRBV28|.|.
TGTGCCAGCAGTTTAGGAGTCTACGAGCAGTACTTC
CASSLGVYEQYF
>14|TRBJ1-4|TRBV7-2|.|TRBD1
TGTGCCAGCAGTAGACAGGGTGGGAGTGAAAAACTGTTTTTT
CASSRQGGSEKLFF
>18|TRBJ2-6|TRBV15|.|TRBD1
TGTGCCACCAGCAGGGAGGTCCGGACAGGGGCTGGGGCCAACGTCCTGACTTTC
CATSREVRTGAGANVLTF
>13|TRBJ2-1|TRBV27|.|.
TGTGCCAGCAGTTTATCACGCACTCTGGGAGAGTTCTTC
CASSLSRTLGEFF
>13|TRBJ2-7|TRBV6-6|.|.
TGTGCCAGCAGTTACTCGGGGCACTACGAGCAGTACTTC
CASSYSGHYEQYF
>12|TRBJ1-1|TRBV29-1|.|.
TGCAGCGTTGCACGGGTAGGCACTGAAGCTTTCTTT
CSVARVGTEAFF
>16|TRBJ2-7|TRBV11-2|.|TRBD2
TGTGCCAGCAGCTTAGCGGGACTAGCGGGAGGTTACGAGCAGTACTTC
CASSLAGLAGGYEQYF
>13|TRBJ1-1|TRBV10-3|.|TRBD1
TGTGCCGCCCAACAGGGGATGAACACTGAAGCTTTCTTT
CAAQQGMNTEAFF
>13|TRBJ1-3|TRBV2|few|.
TGTGCCGGAGAACAGGGCTCTGGAAACACCATATATTTT
CAGEQGSGNTIYF
>14|TRBJ2-7|TRBV5-6|.|TRBD1
TGTGCCAGCAGCTTCAAGCAGGGGGCCTACGAGCAGTACTTC
CASSFKQGAYEQYF
>11|TRBJ1-3|TRBV20-1|few|.
TGCAGTGCTAGAGATCGAACAGACATATATTTT
CSARDRTDIYF
>16|TRBJ2-7|TRBV5-1|.|.
TGCGCCAGCAGCCCCCTGCTGAGGGGGGGCGGGTACGAGCAGTACTTC
CASSPLLRGGGYEQYF
>15|TRBJ2-2|TRBV7-3|.|TRBD2
TGTGCCAGCAGCCTTGACCTAGCGGGGACCGGGGAGCTGTTTTTT
CASSLDLAGTGELFF
>17|TRBJ2-6|TRBV9|.|TRBD1
TGTGCCAGCAGCGCGCGACAGGGGGCGGCTGGGGCCAACGTCCTGACTTTC
CASSARQGAAGANVLTF